This T cell receptor beta chain derives from a study of OX40 agonist ivuxolimab in advanced cancers. This CDR3 spans 14 amino acids. Unmatched junction bases numbered 1, after V lost 5 bases and J lost 1 base. The germline CDR1 and CDR2 sequences are SNHLY and FYNNEI. Method: immunoSEQ multiplex PCR; TCRdb's copy keeps in-frame clones and lacks some. The sample yields about 68,000 clones, around 90% seen once. This TCR came from an adult with an advanced solid tumor such as melanoma, head and neck, liver or kidney cancer. The specimen was CD4+ or CD8+ T cells sorted from blood, collected in a trial of the OX40 agonist ivuxolimab. V is TRBV2 and J is TRBJ2-2, with 7 bases that match TRBD1. CDR3 DNA: TGTGCCAGCAGTAGGGACAGGAACACCGGGGAGCTGTTTTTT. It yields the protein CASSRDRNTGELFF.